Below are 20 T cell receptor beta chains sequenced from a single sample in a study of T cell responses to AZD1222 COVID-19 vaccine. Here immunoSEQ multiplex PCR was the method, and the copy in TCRdb shows in-frame clones only, minus some. Of about 120,000 clones listed, 80% to 90% are singletons. This specimen consisted of peripheral blood, obtained on day 0 of AZD1222 vaccination. The receptor source for this set is an adult in good health.

The rearrangement uses TRBV7-2 and TRBJ2-2; TRBD1 or TRBD2 may be the D gene (5 bases each). V was clipped by 3 bases and J by 1 base, with 9 bases between them. CDR3 length: 15 residues. Per germline, CDR1 SGHTA and CDR2 FQGNSA. The CDR3 protein is CASSLGPLNTGELFF. CDR3 nucleotides: TGTGCCAGCAGCTTGGGACCGCTGAACACCGGGGAGCTGTTTTTT.

V gene TRBV9 combines with J gene TRBJ2-4; D unresolved. V lost 0 bases and J lost 2, with 6 bases in between. The germline V gene encodes CDR1 SGDLS and CDR2 YYNGEE. The CDR3 consists of 14 residues. CDR3: CASSVGGPKNIQYF. In DNA, the CDR3 is TGTGCCAGCAGCGTAGGAGGACCCAAAAACATTCAGTACTTC.

This clone was counted only a few times. The J gene is TRBJ2-7, the V gene TRBV2; a weak D match, TRBD2 (6 bases). Germline values: CDR1 SNHLY, CDR2 FYNNEI. V lost 2 bases and J lost 5, with 10 bases in between. CDR3 size: 13 residues. The CDR3 protein is CASSEQWGDEQYF. The CDR3 DNA sequence: TGTGCCAGCAGTGAACAGTGGGGGGACGAGCAGTACTTC.

This clone was detected a few times. This chain uses TRBV9 with TRBJ2-7; a weak D match, TRBD2 (6 bases). CDR1 is SGDLS and CDR2 is YYNGEE in the germline V gene. The V gene lost 0 bases and the J gene lost 7 bases, with 17 bases spanning the gap. The CDR3 is 15 residues long. CDR3 in DNA: TGTGCCAGCAGCGTAGAGGAACAGAGGGACTGGGAGCAGTACTTC. It yields the protein CASSVEEQRDWEQYF.

A word on this clone: Its ends do not fully match the called genes, so a read error is possible. The chain couples TRBV29-1 to TRBJ2-5; 8 bases fit TRBD1. CDR3 length: 13 residues. Germline V gene lookup returns CDR1 SQVTM and CDR2 ANQGSEA. The chain's CDR3 is CSVEGTGQETQYF. The CDR3 bases are TGCAGCGTGGAAGGGACAGGACAAGAGACCCAGTACTTC.

V usage is TRBV10-1 and J usage is TRBJ1-4; D is undetermined. Germline lookup yields CDR1 WNHNN and CDR2 SYGVQD (reference sequence). Trimming shortened V by 9 bases and J by 8 bases, and 16 bases separated the two germline ends. The CDR3 runs 13 residues. The CDR3 is CARGLGLREKLFF. CDR3 DNA sequence: TGCGCCAGAGGGCTAGGTTTGAGAGAAAAACTGTTTTTT.

The chain uses TRBV28 and TRBJ2-7, with D unclear. This CDR3 spans 13 amino acids. Looked up from germline, CDR1 is MDHEN and CDR2 is SYDVKM. The V gene lost 10 bases and the J gene lost 1 base, with 14 bases spanning the gap. Here the CDR3 reads CATNAGGSYEQYF. Here the CDR3 DNA reads TGTGCCACCAATGCTGGCGGTTCCTACGAGCAGTACTTC.

The table lists this clone with a few counts. CDR3 DNA: TGTGCCAGCAGTGACTCCGCTAGCGCAACCGGGGAGCTGTTTTTT. Translated, it gives CASSDSASATGELFF. The chain carries TRBV6-4 and TRBJ2-2, with D perhaps TRBD2 (6 bases). The ends were cut back, 0 bases at V and 5 bases at J, with 10 bases in the middle. The CDR3 has 15 amino acids. CDR1 and CDR2 (germline): MRHNA, SNTAGT.

The chain has TRBV12-3 or TRBV12-4 and TRBJ1-5; D not certain. The CDR3 is made up of 13 amino acids. V was clipped by 1 base and J by 2 bases, with 3 bases between them. The CDR3 is CASSLVRNQPQHF. DNA for the CDR3: TGTGCCAGCAGTTTAGTCCGCAATCAGCCCCAGCATTTT.

This chain joins TRBV9 and TRBJ2-2, with 8 nucleotides matching TRBD2. CDR3 length: 15 amino acids. Germline V gene sequence: CDR1 SGDLS, CDR2 YYNGEE. The ends lost 3 bases at V and 3 bases at J; junction bases unmatched: 4. The CDR3 region has the DNA TGTGCCAGCAGCGGTGCGGGAGGATACACCGGGGAGCTGTTTTTT. Its protein is CASSGAGGYTGELFF.

V usage is TRBV12-3 or TRBV12-4 and J usage is TRBJ2-7; D unresolved. CDR3 length: 13 residues. V lost 4 bases and J 2 bases, leaving 9 bases between the germline ends. Written as DNA, the CDR3 is TGTGCCAGCAGTTCTAGTCCTCCCTACGAGCAGTACTTC. This codes for CASSSSPPYEQYF.

V is TRBV6-2 or TRBV6-3 and J is TRBJ2-1, with D maybe TRBD2 (6 bases). Germline-derived CDR1 and CDR2 are MNHEY and SVGEGT. The V end lost 7 bases, the J end lost 7 bases, and 26 bases lay between the germline ends. CDR3 size: 17 residues. This CDR3 is CASTPHAAGRTLNEQFF. The CDR3 DNA follows: TGTGCCAGCACCCCCCACGCGGCGGGACGGACCCTTAATGAGCAGTTCTTC.

V usage is TRBV7-9 and J usage is TRBJ2-3, with TRBD2 matching 11 bases. CDR1 and CDR2 (germline): SEHNR, FQNEAQ (reference sequence). Losses at the gene ends were 3 bases for V and 5 bases for J; bases not matched to a gene: 4. The CDR3 contains 15 residues. The CDR3 protein is CASSLTSGEGDTQYF. As DNA, the CDR3 is TGTGCCAGCAGCTTGACTAGCGGGGAGGGAGATACGCAGTATTTT. The full variable domain, in which reference TRBV7-9 and TRBJ2-3 provide the parts outside the CDR3, is DTGVSQNPRHKITKRGQNVTFRCDPISEHNRLYWYRQTLGQGPEFLTYFQNEAQLEKSRLLSDRFSAERPKGSFSTLEIQRTEQGDSAMYLCASSLTSGEGDTQYFGPGTRLTVL.

The chain employs TRBV9 and TRBJ1-6; 7 positions match TRBD1. The J segment lost 8 bases and the V segment lost 7 bases, leaving 9 bases of the junction unmatched. Germline lookup yields CDR1 SGDLS and CDR2 YYNGEE. The CDR3 runs to 14 residues. CDR3 nucleotides: TGTGCCAGCGCCGGTAACAGGGGAGATTCACCCCTCCACTTT. Translation gives CASAGNRGDSPLHF.

CDR3 region: CASSARGSSYNEQFF. For the CDR3, the DNA is TGTGCCAGCAGTGCCAGGGGGAGCTCCTACAATGAGCAGTTCTTC. The chain combines TRBV13 with TRBJ2-1; 7 bases map to TRBD1. The CDR3 contains 15 residues. CDR1 and CDR2 from the germline V gene are PRHDT and FYEKMQ (reference sequence). The J segment lost 0 bases and the V segment lost 6 bases, leaving 5 bases of the junction unmatched.

V gene TRBV11-2 combines with J gene TRBJ2-3, with D uncertain. V gave up 1 base and J gave up 2 bases, with 4 bases separating them. CDR1 and CDR2 from the germline V gene are SGHAT and FQNNGV. This CDR3 spans 13 amino acids. CDR3 protein: CASSLGDTDTQYF. The DNA for the CDR3 is TGTGCCAGCAGCTTAGGAGACACAGATACGCAGTATTTT.

The chain is built from TRBV3-1 (or the pseudogene TRBV3-2) and TRBJ2-3, with TRBD1 matching over 9 bases. Unmatched junction bases numbered 13, after V lost 5 bases and J lost 1 base. The CDR3 has 18 amino acids. Germline loops: CDR1 LGHDT, CDR2 YNNKEL (reference sequence). The chain's CDR3 is CASSAGGWTGDRTDTQYF. The CDR3 DNA reads TGTGCCAGCAGCGCCGGGGGATGGACAGGGGACCGCACAGATACGCAGTATTTT.

For the CDR3, the DNA is TGTGCCAGCAGGGGGGTCGGGTCCTACGAGCAGTACTTC. Translating gives CASRGVGSYEQYF. The J gene is TRBJ2-7, the V gene TRBV27, with D possibly called TRBD1 or TRBD2 (5 bases each). Per the germline V gene, CDR1 is MNHEY and CDR2 is SMNVEV (reference sequence). The CDR3 spans 13 residues. The V end was cut by 6 bases, the J end by 1 base, with 10 bases between.

The V call is TRBV5-1, the J call TRBJ1-2; no firm D call. The CDR3 extends over 17 amino acids. The germline CDR1 and CDR2 sequences are SGHRS and YFSETQ. V was trimmed by 0 bases and J by 2 bases, leaving 17 bases between them. DNA of the CDR3: TGCGCCAGCAGCTTGGAGGCCAGCCTCTCCCTCAACTATGGCTACACCTTC. Translation: CASSLEASLSLNYGYTF.

This clone occurred once. The J gene is TRBJ1-4, the V gene TRBV11-3; a weak D match, TRBD1 (5 bases). This CDR3 has 15 amino acids. Trimming shortened V by 4 bases and J by 7 bases, and 16 bases separated the two germline ends. The V gene's germline CDR1 is SGHNT and CDR2 YENEEA. CDR3 protein: CASSSDRDGSEKLFF. The CDR3 region has the DNA TGTGCCAGCAGCTCCGATCGGGACGGTAGTGAAAAACTGTTTTTT. Combining the CDR3 with reference TRBV11-3 and TRBJ1-4 gives the whole variable domain EAGVVQSPRYKIIEKKQPVAFWCNPISGHNTLYWYLQNLGQGPELLIRYENEEAVDDSQLPKDRFSAERLKGVDSTLKIQPAELGDSAVYLCASSSDRDGSEKLFFGSGTQLSVL.